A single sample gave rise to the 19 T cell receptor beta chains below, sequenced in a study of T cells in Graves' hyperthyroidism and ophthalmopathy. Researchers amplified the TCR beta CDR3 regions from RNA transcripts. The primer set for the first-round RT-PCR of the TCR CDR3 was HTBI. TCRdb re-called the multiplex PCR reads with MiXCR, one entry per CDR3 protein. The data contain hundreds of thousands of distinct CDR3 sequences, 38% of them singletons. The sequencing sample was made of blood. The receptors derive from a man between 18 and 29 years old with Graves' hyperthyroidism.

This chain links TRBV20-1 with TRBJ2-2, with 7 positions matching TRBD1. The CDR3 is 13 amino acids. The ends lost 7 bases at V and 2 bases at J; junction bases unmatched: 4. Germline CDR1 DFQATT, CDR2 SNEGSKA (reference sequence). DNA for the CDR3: TGCAGTGGAACAGGGGATAACACCGGGGAGCTGTTTTTT. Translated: CSGTGDNTGELFF.

The CDR3 protein is CASSPDRGFNEQYF. The CDR3 DNA follows: TGTGCCAGCAGTCCCGACAGGGGGTTCAACGAGCAGTACTTC. The chain combines TRBV12-3 or TRBV12-4 with TRBJ2-7, with 9 bases aligning to TRBD1. Trimming cost V 5 bases and J 5 bases; bases outside gene matches: 7. The CDR3 covers 14 residues.

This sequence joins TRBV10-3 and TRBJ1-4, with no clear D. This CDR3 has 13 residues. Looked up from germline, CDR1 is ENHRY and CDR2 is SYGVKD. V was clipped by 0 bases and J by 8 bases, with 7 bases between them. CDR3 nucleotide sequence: TGTGCCATCAGTGAGTCGAAGGCCGAAAAACTGTTTTTT. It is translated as CAISESKAEKLFF.

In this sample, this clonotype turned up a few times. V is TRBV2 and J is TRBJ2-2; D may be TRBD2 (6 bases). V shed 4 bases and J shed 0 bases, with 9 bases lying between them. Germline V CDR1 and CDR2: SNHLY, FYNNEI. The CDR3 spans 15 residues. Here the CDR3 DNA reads TGTGCCAGCAGTGCCCGGGGGACGAACACCGGGGAGCTGTTTTTT. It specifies CASSARGTNTGELFF. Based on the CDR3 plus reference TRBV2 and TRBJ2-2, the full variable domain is EPEVTQTPSHQVTQMGQEVILRCVPISNHLYFYWYRQILGQKVEFLVSFYNNEISEKSEIFDDQFSVERPDGSNFTLKIRSTKLEDSAMYFCASSARGTNTGELFFGEGSRLTVL.

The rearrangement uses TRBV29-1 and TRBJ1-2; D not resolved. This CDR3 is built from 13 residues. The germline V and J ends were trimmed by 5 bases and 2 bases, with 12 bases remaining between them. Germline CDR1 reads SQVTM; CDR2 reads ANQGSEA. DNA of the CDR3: TGCAGCGTTAGGGTGACGGGGAACTATGGCTACACCTTC. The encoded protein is CSVRVTGNYGYTF.

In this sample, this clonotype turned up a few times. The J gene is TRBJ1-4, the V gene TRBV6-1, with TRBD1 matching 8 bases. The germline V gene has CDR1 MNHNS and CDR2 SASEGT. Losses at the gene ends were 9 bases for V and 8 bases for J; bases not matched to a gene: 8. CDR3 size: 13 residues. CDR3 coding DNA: TGTGCCAGTACCGGGACAGGACGAGAAAAACTGTTTTTT. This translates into CASTGTGREKLFF.

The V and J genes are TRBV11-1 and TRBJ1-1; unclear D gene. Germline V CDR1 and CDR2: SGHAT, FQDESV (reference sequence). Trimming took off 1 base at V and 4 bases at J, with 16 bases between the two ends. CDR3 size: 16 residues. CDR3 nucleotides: TGTGCCAGCAGCTTAGTTCAGGAGGCCAGAGGCACTGAAGCTTTCTTT. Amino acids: CASSLVQEARGTEAFF.

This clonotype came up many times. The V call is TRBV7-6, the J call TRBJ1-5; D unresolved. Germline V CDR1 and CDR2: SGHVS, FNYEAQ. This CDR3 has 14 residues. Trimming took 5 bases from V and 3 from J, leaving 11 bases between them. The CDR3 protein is CASSPGGYNQPQHF. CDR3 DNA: TGTGCCAGCAGCCCAGGAGGTTACAATCAGCCCCAGCATTTT.

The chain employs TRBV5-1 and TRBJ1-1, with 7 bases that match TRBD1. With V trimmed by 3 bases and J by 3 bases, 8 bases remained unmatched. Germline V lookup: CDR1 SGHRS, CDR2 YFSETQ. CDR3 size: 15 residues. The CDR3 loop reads CASSWTGPFDTEAFF. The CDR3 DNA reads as TGCGCCAGCAGCTGGACAGGACCCTTTGACACTGAAGCTTTCTTT.

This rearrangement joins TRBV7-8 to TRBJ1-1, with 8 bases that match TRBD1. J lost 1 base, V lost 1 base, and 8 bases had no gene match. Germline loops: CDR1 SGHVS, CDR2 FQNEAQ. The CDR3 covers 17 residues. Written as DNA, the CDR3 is TGTGCCAGCAGCTTAGGTGACAGGGGCAGAGAGAACACTGAAGCTTTCTTT. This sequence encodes CASSLGDRGRENTEAFF. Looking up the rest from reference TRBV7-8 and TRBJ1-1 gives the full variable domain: GAGVSQSPRYKVAKRGQDVALRCDPISGHVSLFWYQQALGQGPEFLTYFQNEAQLDKSGLPSDRFFAERPEGSVSTLKIQRTQQEDSAVYLCASSLGDRGRENTEAFFGQGTRLTVV.

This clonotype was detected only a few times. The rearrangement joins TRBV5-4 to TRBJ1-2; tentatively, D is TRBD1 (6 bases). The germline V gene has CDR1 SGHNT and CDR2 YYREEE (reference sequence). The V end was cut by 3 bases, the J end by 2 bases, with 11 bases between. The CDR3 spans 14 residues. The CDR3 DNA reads TGTGCCAGCAGCTCCCGGGGGCTCAACTATGGCTACACCTTC. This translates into CASSSRGLNYGYTF.

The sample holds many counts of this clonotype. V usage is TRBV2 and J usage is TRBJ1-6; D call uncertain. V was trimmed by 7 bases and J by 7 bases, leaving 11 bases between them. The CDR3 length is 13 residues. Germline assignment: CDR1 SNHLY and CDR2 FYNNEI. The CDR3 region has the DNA TGTGCCAGCAAATCCGGTTTAAATTCACCCCTCCACTTT. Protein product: CASKSGLNSPLHF.

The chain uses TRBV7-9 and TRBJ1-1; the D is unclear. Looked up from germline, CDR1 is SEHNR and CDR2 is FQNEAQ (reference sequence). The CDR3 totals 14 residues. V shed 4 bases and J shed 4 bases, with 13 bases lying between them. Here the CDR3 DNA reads TGTGCCAGCAGCTCCCCCTGGGGTGTCACTGAAGCTTTCTTT. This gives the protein CASSSPWGVTEAFF.

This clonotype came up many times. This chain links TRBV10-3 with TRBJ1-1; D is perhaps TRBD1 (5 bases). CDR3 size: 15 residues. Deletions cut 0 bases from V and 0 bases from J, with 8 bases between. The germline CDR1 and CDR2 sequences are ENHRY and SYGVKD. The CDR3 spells CAISESGGLNTEAFF. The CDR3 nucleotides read TGTGCCATCAGTGAGTCCGGGGGATTGAACACTGAAGCTTTCTTT.

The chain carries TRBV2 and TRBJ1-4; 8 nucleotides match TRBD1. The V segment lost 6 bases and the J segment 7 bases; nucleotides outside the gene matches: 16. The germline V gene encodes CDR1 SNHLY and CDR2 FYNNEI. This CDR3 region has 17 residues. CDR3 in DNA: TGTGCCAGCAGAAGAGACAGGGGAGTTGGTGGATTTGAAAAACTGTTTTTT. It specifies CASRRDRGVGGFEKLFF.

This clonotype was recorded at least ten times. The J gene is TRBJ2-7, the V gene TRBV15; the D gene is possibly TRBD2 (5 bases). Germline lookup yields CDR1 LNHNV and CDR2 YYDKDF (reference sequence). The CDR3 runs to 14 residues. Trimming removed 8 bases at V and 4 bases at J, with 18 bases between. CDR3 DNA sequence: TGTGCCACCTCTAGGAGGACCACTCCTTACGAGCAGTACTTC. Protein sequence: CATSRRTTPYEQYF.

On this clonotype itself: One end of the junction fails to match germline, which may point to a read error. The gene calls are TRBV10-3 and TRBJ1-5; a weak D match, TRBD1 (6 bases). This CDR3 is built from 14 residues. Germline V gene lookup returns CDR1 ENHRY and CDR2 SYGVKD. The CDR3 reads CATGAPGSNQPQHF. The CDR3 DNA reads TGCGCCACGGGGGCCCCGGGTAGCAATCAGCCCCAGCATTTT.

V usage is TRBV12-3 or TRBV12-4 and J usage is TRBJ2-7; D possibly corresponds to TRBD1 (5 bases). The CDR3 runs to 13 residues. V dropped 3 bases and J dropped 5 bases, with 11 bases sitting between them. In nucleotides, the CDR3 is TGTGCCAGCAGTTTCCGCAGGGCCCACGAGCAGTACTTC. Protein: CASSFRRAHEQYF.

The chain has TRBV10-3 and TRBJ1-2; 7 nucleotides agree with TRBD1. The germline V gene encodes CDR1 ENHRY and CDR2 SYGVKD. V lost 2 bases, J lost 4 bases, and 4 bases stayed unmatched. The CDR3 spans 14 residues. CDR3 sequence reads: CAISETRQGYGYTF. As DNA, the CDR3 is TGTGCCATCAGTGAGACTAGACAGGGCTATGGCTACACCTTC.